The clone carrying this T cell receptor beta chain was observed a few times. Isolated RNA was reverse transcribed into cDNA used as the sequencing template. Sequencing used immunoSEQ multiplex PCR; TCRdb keeps in-frame clones, though not all of them. The repertoire has approximately 150,000 clones, about three fifths of them found once; the top ten carry under 20%. The CDR3 is 16 amino acids. V shed 0 bases, J shed 7 bases, and the junction held 8 bases outside the gene matches. From germline, CDR1 is MGHRA and CDR2 YSYEKL. Stated treatment: oral pan-JAK inhibitor, 5-10 mg twice daily. This specimen belongs to a study of CD8+ T cells in alopecia areata.

This chain links TRBV4-1 with TRBJ2-1; 8 nucleotides match TRBD2. The receptor was derived from a human donor with alopecia areata. This material consisted of CD4+ T cells sorted from blood, taken at approximately week 60, from a patient treated with tofacitinib. CDR3 loop: CASSQDGRGGSNEQFF. The DNA for the CDR3 is TGCGCCAGCAGCCAAGACGGACGGGGGGGCAGTAATGAGCAGTTCTTC.